This T cell receptor (beta chain) was retrieved from a study of blood T cell repertoires in COVID-19. Study in general: Whether acute or convalescent, the COVID-19 samples came from the United States, Italy and Spain. The cDNA or gDNA used as material had been derived from T cells, B-cell-depleted T cells, or PBMCs.

Clones were sequenced by immunoSEQ multiplex PCR, and TCRdb holds only the in-frame ones, with some missing. The sample shows around 700,000 clones, about 90% of them seen only once. The CDR3 is 13 amino acids. The V end was cut by 5 bases, the J end by 3 bases, with 10 bases between. Looked up from germline, CDR1 is LNHDA and CDR2 is SQIVND (reference sequence). V usage is TRBV19 and J usage is TRBJ1-2, with D possibly TRBD1 on 5 matching bases. Sequencing was done on a sample of peripheral blood. This TCR came from a woman aged 18-30 years with acute or convalescent COVID-19. CDR3 amino acids: CASSPGSHYGYTF. CDR3 DNA: TGTGCCAGTAGTCCAGGGTCGCACTATGGCTACACCTTC.